The 27 T cell receptor beta chains in this list originate from one sample, sequenced in a study of blood T cell repertoires in COVID-19. The table came from immunoSEQ multiplex PCR; TCRdb's copy has only in-frame clones and leaves some out. The sample lists 55,000 to 90,000 clones, 88% occurring once. The sequenced sample was peripheral blood. The source of these receptors is a human donor in a cohort sampled during active COVID-19.

A remark on this clone: Other DNA sequences in the same sample also yield this CDR3. This rearrangement joins TRBV2 to TRBJ2-7, with 11 bases matching TRBD2. CDR3 length equals 17 residues. CDR1 SNHLY and CDR2 FYNNEI come from the germline V gene. Trimming cost V 11 bases and J 0 bases; bases outside gene matches: 15. CDR3 nucleotide sequence: TGTGCCGGTGGCGGCCTCCTTACTAGCGGGGGCTCCTACGAGCAGTACTTC. Protein: CAGGGLLTSGGSYEQYF.

The rearrangement links TRBV2 to TRBJ1-6; D not resolved. V lost 4 bases to trimming and J lost 6 bases, with 13 bases between them. The CDR3 sequence is 15 residues long. Germline V lookup: CDR1 SNHLY, CDR2 FYNNEI. The CDR3 nucleotides read TGTGCCAGCAGTGTGGCCAATGCCCCTAATTCACCCCTCCACTTT. Its translation: CASSVANAPNSPLHF.

The chain links TRBV6-5 to TRBJ1-5, with D perhaps TRBD1 (5 bases). The germline CDR1 and CDR2 sequences are MNHEY and SVGAGI. CDR3 size: 14 residues. V shed 0 bases and J shed 5 bases, with 8 bases lying between them. The CDR3 sequence is CASSYSRDYQPQHF. The CDR3 DNA is TGTGCCAGCAGTTACTCAAGGGACTATCAGCCCCAGCATTTT.

This sequence joins TRBV6-5 and TRBJ2-2; D unresolved. CDR1 MNHEY and CDR2 SVGAGI come from the germline V gene. Trimming took 2 bases from V and 7 from J, leaving 11 bases between them. The CDR3 runs 14 residues. Written as DNA, the CDR3 is TGTGCCAGCAGTTACCACAGTTTCAGCGGGGAGCTGTTTTTT. Translating it yields CASSYHSFSGELFF.

The V call is TRBV10-1, the J call TRBJ2-3; D might be TRBD2 (6 bases). Germline loops: CDR1 WNHNN, CDR2 SYGVQD (reference sequence). CDR3 size: 15 residues. Trimming removed 6 bases from V and 2 bases from J, with 15 bases in between. This CDR3 is CASSPGTGPTDTQYF. The CDR3, as DNA: TGCGCCAGCAGCCCCGGGACTGGACCCACAGATACGCAGTATTTT.

The V and J genes are TRBV10-3 and TRBJ1-2, with 10 bases fitting TRBD1. In germline, CDR1 is ENHRY, CDR2 SYGVKD. The CDR3 spans 12 residues. J gave up 7 bases and V 6 bases, and 2 bases lay outside the gene matches. The CDR3 DNA reads TGTGCCATCAGGGGACAGGGGAGTGGCTACACCTTC. Residues: CAIRGQGSGYTF.

The chain combines TRBV6-5 with TRBJ2-2; 9 bases agree with TRBD2. This CDR3 is built from 15 residues. Looked up from germline, CDR1 is MNHEY and CDR2 is SVGAGI. The V gene end was trimmed by 6 bases and the J gene end by 0 bases; junction bases not matched to a gene: 2. The CDR3 spells CASRASGANTGELFF. In DNA form, the CDR3 reads TGTGCCAGCAGGGCTAGCGGGGCGAACACCGGGGAGCTGTTTTTT.

This chain uses TRBV5-5 with TRBJ2-3, with 8 positions matching TRBD2. CDR1 SGHKS and CDR2 YYEKEE come from the germline V gene (reference sequence). The CDR3 has 15 amino acids. V lost 4 bases, J lost 0 bases, and 4 bases stayed unmatched. CDR3 residues: CASSRSSGSTDTQYF. CDR3 DNA: TGTGCCAGCAGCCGATCTAGCGGGAGCACAGATACGCAGTATTTT.

This chain links TRBV7-9 with TRBJ2-5, with 9 bases fitting TRBD1. With 4 bases clipped from V and 1 base from J, the junction kept 7 bases outside the gene matches. CDR3 length: 16 amino acids. Germline assignment: CDR1 SEHNR and CDR2 FQNEAQ (reference sequence). The chain's CDR3 is CASSSTGGGGQETQYF. CDR3 nucleotides: TGTGCCAGCAGCTCGACAGGGGGGGGAGGCCAAGAGACCCAGTACTTC. Using reference TRBV7-9 and TRBJ2-5 for the parts outside the CDR3, the full variable domain is DTGVSQNPRHKITKRGQNVTFRCDPISEHNRLYWYRQTLGQGPEFLTYFQNEAQLEKSRLLSDRFSAERPKGSFSTLEIQRTEQGDSAMYLCASSSTGGGGQETQYFGPGTRLLVL.

The rearrangement joins TRBV27 to TRBJ2-7, with 15 nucleotides matching TRBD2. J lost 2 bases, V lost 5 bases, and 4 bases had no gene match. Germline V gene lookup returns CDR1 MNHEY and CDR2 SMNVEV (reference sequence). This CDR3 is 16 amino acids long. The CDR3 loop is CASSVGLAGGPYEQYF. CDR3 DNA: TGTGCCAGCAGTGTGGGACTAGCGGGAGGACCCTACGAGCAGTACTTC.

The rearrangement uses TRBV2 and TRBJ2-2, with TRBD2 matching 7 bases. This CDR3 comprises 14 residues. Germline V gene lookup returns CDR1 SNHLY and CDR2 FYNNEI. Unmatched junction bases numbered 5, after V lost 8 bases and J lost 2 bases. CDR3 protein: CASAGLYNTGELFF. For the CDR3, the DNA is TGTGCCAGCGCGGGACTATACAACACCGGGGAGCTGTTTTTT.

The chain combines TRBV6-2 or TRBV6-3 with TRBJ1-1; perhaps TRBD1 as D (6 bases). The CDR3 is made up of 14 amino acids. V lost 4 bases and J 1 base, leaving 10 bases between the germline ends. Germline CDR1 is MNHEY and CDR2 is SVGEGT. CDR3 coding DNA: TGTGCCAGCAGTTCTCTAGGGGGGAACACTGAAGCTTTCTTT. This gives the protein CASSSLGGNTEAFF.

This clone was detected once. The chain couples TRBV5-1 to TRBJ1-5, with TRBD1 identical over 7 bases. The V gene end was trimmed by 4 bases and the J gene end by 1 base; junction bases not matched to a gene: 5. CDR1 is SGHRS and CDR2 is YFSETQ in the germline V gene. The CDR3 loop spans 15 amino acids. CDR3 in amino acids: CASSKGATSNQPQHF. Here the CDR3 DNA reads TGCGCCAGCAGCAAGGGGGCCACCAGCAATCAGCCCCAGCATTTT.

The chain couples TRBV5-5 to TRBJ2-7; the match to TRBD1 covers 9 bases. This CDR3 spans 15 amino acids. Germline CDR1 SGHKS, CDR2 YYEKEE (reference sequence). J gave up 5 bases and V 2 bases, and 8 bases lay outside the gene matches. CDR3 in DNA: TGTGCCAGCAGCTTAGGCGGACAGGGGTCCCACGAGCAGTACTTC. Translated: CASSLGGQGSHEQYF.

The chain uses TRBV20-1 and TRBJ2-5; TRBD1 might be the D (5 bases). This CDR3 spans 15 amino acids. From germline, CDR1 is DFQATT and CDR2 SNEGSKA (reference sequence). V was shortened by 3 bases and J by 3 bases, with 17 bases between the two germline ends. The CDR3 DNA reads as TGCAGTGCTAGTCCCCTCCTGGGGCAAAAAGAGACCCAGTACTTC. Translating gives CSASPLLGQKETQYF.

This chain links TRBV28 with TRBJ2-5; the D gene is possibly TRBD2 (5 bases). V lost 6 bases and J 5 bases, leaving 19 bases between the germline ends. CDR1 is MDHEN, CDR2 SYDVKM, per germline. This CDR3 contains 15 residues. The CDR3 loop is CASSTPRTGSETQYF. CDR3 nucleotide sequence: TGTGCCAGCAGCACCCCTAGGACTGGAAGCGAGACCCAGTACTTC.

The chain combines TRBV3-1 (or the pseudogene TRBV3-2) with TRBJ2-1; 7 nucleotides align to TRBD1. The germline gives CDR1 LGHDT, CDR2 YNNKEL (reference sequence). The CDR3 sequence is 14 residues long. V gave up 1 base and J gave up 4 bases; unmatched junction bases: 1. CDR3 protein: CASSQGDSYNEQFF. The CDR3, as DNA: TGTGCCAGCAGCCAAGGGGACAGTTACAATGAGCAGTTCTTC.

The V gene is TRBV5-1, the J gene TRBJ1-1, with D tentatively TRBD1 (5 bases). Trimming shortened V by 0 bases and J by 6 bases, and 15 bases separated the two germline ends. Germline CDR1 is SGHRS and CDR2 is YFSETQ. The CDR3 sequence is 15 residues long. For the CDR3, the DNA is TGCGCCAGCAGCTTGGGGGGAGGGGATAACGCTGAAGCTTTCTTT. Its protein product is CASSLGGGDNAEAFF.

The chain is built from TRBV5-1 and TRBJ1-1; 8 bases are shared with TRBD1. Trimming removed 0 bases from V and 5 bases from J; junction bases left unmatched: 3. This CDR3 comprises 14 residues. Germline CDR1 and CDR2: SGHRS and YFSETQ. CDR3 in amino acids: CASSLGQGLTEAFF. The DNA of the CDR3 is TGCGCCAGCAGCTTGGGACAGGGGTTGACTGAAGCTTTCTTT.

The V and J genes are TRBV11-2 and TRBJ2-7; 7 nucleotides align to TRBD1. In germline, CDR1 is SGHAT, CDR2 FQNNGV. There are 14 residues in the CDR3. The V gene end was trimmed by 3 bases and the J gene end by 2 bases; junction bases not matched to a gene: 4. CDR3 DNA: TGTGCCAGCAGCTTTACAGGGGACACCTACGAGCAGTACTTC. It is translated as CASSFTGDTYEQYF. Together with reference TRBV11-2 and TRBJ2-7, the CDR3 gives the full variable domain: EAGVAQSPRYKIIEKRQSVAFWCNPISGHATLYWYQQILGQGPKLLIQFQNNGVVDDSQLPKDRFSAERLKGVDSTLKIQPAKLEDSAVYLCASSFTGDTYEQYFGPGTRLTVT.

The rearrangement uses TRBV7-9 and TRBJ2-2, with TRBD2 identical over 9 bases. This CDR3 comprises 14 residues. V gave up 4 bases and J gave up 5 bases; unmatched junction bases: 2. The V gene's germline CDR1 is SEHNR and CDR2 FQNEAQ (reference sequence). As DNA, the CDR3 is TGTGCCAGCAGCTCGAGCGGGAGGACCGGGGAGCTGTTTTTT. Its translation is CASSSSGRTGELFF.

This rearrangement joins TRBV3-1 (or the pseudogene TRBV3-2) to TRBJ2-3, with 12 nucleotides matching TRBD2. Trimming took 4 bases from V and 2 from J; bases not matched to a gene: 4. Germline V gene lookup returns CDR1 LGHDT and CDR2 YNNKEL (reference sequence). This CDR3 comprises 16 residues. DNA of the CDR3: TGTGCCAGCAGCCCGAGACTAGCGGGGGTCACAGATACGCAGTATTTT. This gives the protein CASSPRLAGVTDTQYF.

This clone was detected only once. The V and J genes are TRBV6-5 and TRBJ2-5; 8 positions match TRBD1. This CDR3 contains 13 residues. V was clipped by 6 bases and J by 0 bases; unmatched bases: 0. The germline gives CDR1 MNHEY, CDR2 SVGAGI. The CDR3 DNA reads as TGTGCCAGCAGGGGACAGGACCAAGAGACCCAGTACTTC. Translating gives CASRGQDQETQYF.

This chain connects TRBV5-6 to TRBJ1-1; D ambiguous. Germline CDR1 reads SGHDT; CDR2 reads YYEEEE. Between the trimmed V and J ends, which lost 4 bases and 3 bases, there was a span of 13 bases. The CDR3 consists of 14 residues. CDR3: CASSGYSGYTEAFF. Written as DNA, the CDR3 is TGTGCCAGCAGCGGGTACAGCGGATACACTGAAGCTTTCTTT. The variable domain in full, completed from reference TRBV5-6 and TRBJ1-1, reads DAGVTQSPTHLIKTRGQQVTLRCSPKSGHDTVSWYQQALGQGPQFIFQYYEEEERQRGNFPDRFSGHQFPNYSSELNVNALLLGDSALYLCASSGYSGYTEAFFGQGTRLTVV.

J is TRBJ1-1 and V is TRBV11-2; 9 bases align to TRBD1. This CDR3 has 13 residues. The trim removed 5 bases at V and 7 bases at J, leaving 5 bases unmatched. The germline V gene has CDR1 SGHAT and CDR2 FQNNGV. Here the CDR3 reads CASSPGTGLEAFF. Written as DNA, the CDR3 is TGTGCCAGCAGCCCCGGGACAGGGCTTGAAGCTTTCTTT.

The chain links TRBV19 to TRBJ2-2; 7 bases line up with TRBD2. The trim removed 6 bases at V and 1 base at J, leaving 8 bases unmatched. The CDR3 is 16 amino acids. Germline-derived CDR1 and CDR2 are LNHDA and SQIVND (reference sequence). The CDR3 protein is CASSPSGTWNTGELFF. The CDR3 DNA is TGTGCCAGTAGCCCAAGCGGGACTTGGAACACCGGGGAGCTGTTTTTT.

The V call is TRBV19, the J call TRBJ1-3; a possible D gene is TRBD1 (6 bases). Deletions cut 9 bases from V and 7 bases from J, with 19 bases between. The CDR3 runs to 14 residues. Looked up from germline, CDR1 is LNHDA and CDR2 is SQIVND (reference sequence). CDR3 nucleotide sequence: TGTGCCAGCCAAACACAGGGATCGGTCAACACCATATATTTT. Translation gives CASQTQGSVNTIYF.